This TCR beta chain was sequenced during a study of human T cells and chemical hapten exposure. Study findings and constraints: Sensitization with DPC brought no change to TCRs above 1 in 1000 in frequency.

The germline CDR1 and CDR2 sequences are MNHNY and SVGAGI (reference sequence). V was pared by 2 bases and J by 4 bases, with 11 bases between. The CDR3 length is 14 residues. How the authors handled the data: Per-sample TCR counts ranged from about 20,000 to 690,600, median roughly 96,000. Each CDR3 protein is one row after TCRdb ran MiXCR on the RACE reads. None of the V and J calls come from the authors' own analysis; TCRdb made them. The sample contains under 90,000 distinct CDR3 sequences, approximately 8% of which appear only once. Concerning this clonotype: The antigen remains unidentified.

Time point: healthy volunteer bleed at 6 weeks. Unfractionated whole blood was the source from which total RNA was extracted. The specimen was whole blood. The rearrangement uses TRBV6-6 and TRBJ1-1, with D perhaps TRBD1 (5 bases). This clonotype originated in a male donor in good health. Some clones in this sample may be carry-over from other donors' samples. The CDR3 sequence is CASSYGGSGTEAFF. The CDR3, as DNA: TGTGCCAGCAGTTACGGGGGGTCGGGCACTGAAGCTTTCTTT.